These T cell receptor beta chains were read from a single sample in a study of T cells after yellow fever vaccination. TCRdb reprocessed the 5' RACE reads with MiXCR, giving one entry per CDR3 protein. Found here are about 350,000 distinct CDR3 sequences, about 7.8% of them singletons; the top ten hold 17%. This specimen was PBMCs, taken 45 days after the first yellow fever vaccination. These receptors were collected from a man in his late teens or twenties who received the YFV17D yellow fever vaccine. Each CDR3 is given with its conserved first and last residue. A D gene is named only where the DNA matches it firmly. Clone size is stated in some rows and not others, as once, few, many or a class when expanded.

D	V	size	J	DNA	CDR3
-	TRBV6-1	-	TRBJ2-7	TGTGCCAGCAGTCCCCGGGCCCCCTACGAGCAGTACTTC	CASSPRAPYEQYF
-	TRBV5-1	few	TRBJ1-1	TGCGCCAGCAGCTTGGAGGGGTATGAAGCTTTCTTT	CASSLEGYEAFF
-	TRBV12-3/TRBV12-4	-	TRBJ2-1	TGTGCCAGCAGTTGGGGGAAGCCTAATGAGCAGTTCTTC	CASSWGKPNEQFF
-	TRBV28	-	TRBJ2-1	TGTGCCAGCAGTGCCGGAGGGGGGGTCAATGAGCAGTTCTTC	CASSAGGGVNEQFF
-	TRBV29-1	-	TRBJ2-7	TGCAGCGCTCGGGACTCGGTCTACGAGCAGTACTTC	CSARDSVYEQYF
-	TRBV7-9	many	TRBJ1-1	TGTGCCAGCAGGGGGGGTCGGGACACTGAAGCTTTCTTT	CASRGGRDTEAFF
TRBD1	TRBV29-1	many	TRBJ1-1	TGCAGCGTTGTTGGTTTCCAAGGACAGGGGCTGAACACTGAAGCTTTCTTT	CSVVGFQGQGLNTEAFF
-	TRBV28	many	TRBJ2-1	TGTGCCAGCAGTTGGGTAGGCAATGAGCAGTTCTTC	CASSWVGNEQFF
TRBD1	TRBV30	-	TRBJ1-2	TGTGCCTGGAGTGTACGAGGACAGGGGGCGAGGTTCCATGGCTACACCTTC	CAWSVRGQGARFHGYTF
-	TRBV6-5	few	TRBJ1-1	TGTGCCAGCAAGGGGAACAGGGTAACCACTGAAGCTTTCTTT	CASKGNRVTTEAFF
-	TRBV12-3/TRBV12-4	few	TRBJ2-7	TGTGCCAGCAGTATCGGGGGAATCTACGAGCAGTACTTC	CASSIGGIYEQYF
TRBD1	TRBV12-3/TRBV12-4	many	TRBJ1-1	TGTGCCAGCAGTCTGACAGGGAGTGGCACTGAAGCTTTCTTT	CASSLTGSGTEAFF
TRBD2	TRBV7-3	-	TRBJ2-7	TGTGCCAGCAGCTTAGCGGCTAGCGGGTCCTACGAGCAGTACTTC	CASSLAASGSYEQYF
TRBD1	TRBV4-2	-	TRBJ1-5	TGTGCCAGCAGCCAAGATAGGGCCTTTACAGGGGGCGATCAGCCCCAGCATTTT	CASSQDRAFTGGDQPQHF
-	TRBV14	many	TRBJ1-6	TGTGCCAGCAGCCAAGATTCCCGGCCCCTCCACTTT	CASSQDSRPLHF
-	TRBV5-1	-	TRBJ2-3	TGCGCCAGTTCACTAGCCGGCTTGACAGATACGCAGTATTTT	CASSLAGLTDTQYF
-	TRBV15	few	TRBJ2-3	TGTGCCACCAGCGTCCGGGACACAAGCACAGATACGCAGTATTTT	CATSVRDTSTDTQYF
-	TRBV2	few	TRBJ1-6	TGTGCCAGCAGGAGGGGCTCCGGTAATTCACCCCTCCACTTT	CASRRGSGNSPLHF
-	TRBV12-3/TRBV12-4	few	TRBJ2-1	TGTGCCAGCAGTTTCGGTCAGTACAATGAGCAGTTCTTC	CASSFGQYNEQFF
-	TRBV5-8	-	TRBJ1-2	TGTGCCAGCAGCTTTGACAGCTATGGCTTCACCTTC	CASSFDSYGFTF
TRBD1	TRBV7-7	few	TRBJ2-2	TGTGCTAGCAGCTTGCAGACGGACAGGGGGTTCGGGGAGCTGTTTTTT	CASSLQTDRGFGELFF
-	TRBV5-1	many	TRBJ2-1	TGCGCCAGCAGCTTGACGGAATGGGCCGACTACAATGAGCAGTTCTTC	CASSLTEWADYNEQFF
TRBD2	TRBV19	few	TRBJ2-1	TGTGCCAGTAGACCTCTAGCGGGGGGACCCTACAATGAGCAGTTCTTC	CASRPLAGGPYNEQFF
-	TRBV27	few	TRBJ2-3	TGTGCCAGCAGCCGGGACATCACAGATACGCAGTATTTT	CASSRDITDTQYF
-	TRBV2	few	TRBJ2-7	TGTGCCAGCAGGGTATTCTACGAGCAGTACTTC	CASRVFYEQYF